What follows are 29 T cell receptor beta chains derived from one specimen sequenced in a study of T-cell memory formation after mild COVID-19. TCRdb reprocessed the 5' RACE reads with MiXCR, giving one entry per CDR3 protein. The profile shows 130,000 to 150,000 distinct CDR3 sequences, under 25% of them singletons. Sequences were obtained from PBMCs or a T cell subset sorted from them (not recorded which). Source of these receptors: an adult woman who had mild COVID-19 (a few samples of this study predate the infection). Cell type and time point are not known.

The rearrangement uses TRBV12-3 or TRBV12-4 and TRBJ2-1, with D perhaps being TRBD1 or TRBD2 (5 bases each). The V gene lost 6 bases and the J gene lost 6 bases, with 6 bases spanning the gap. The CDR3 loop spans 11 amino acids. Here the CDR3 DNA reads TGTGCCAGCAGGGGGACCAATGAGCAGTTCTTC. It yields the protein CASRGTNEQFF.

This chain joins TRBV20-1 and TRBJ1-1; a weak D match, TRBD1 (5 bases). The germline gives CDR1 DFQATT, CDR2 SNEGSKA (reference sequence). CDR3 length: 13 amino acids. Deletions cut 2 bases from V and 1 base from J, with 8 bases between. DNA of the CDR3: TGCAGTGCTAGACAACAGGAGAACACTGAAGCTTTCTTT. It translates to CSARQQENTEAFF.

A few counts support this clonotype. The chain recombines TRBV7-8 with TRBJ2-2, with a tentative D call TRBD1 (6 bases). With 5 bases removed from V and 5 bases from J, the gap between germline ends came to 12 bases. Germline V gene lookup returns CDR1 SGHVS and CDR2 FQNEAQ. The CDR3 covers 14 residues. The CDR3 DNA follows: TGTGCCAGCAGCGATTACAGGGTAACCGGGGAGCTGTTTTTT. It encodes CASSDYRVTGELFF.

This clonotype was seen only a few times. The chain links TRBV4-1 to TRBJ1-4; D may be TRBD1 (5 bases). The V and J ends lost 1 base and 3 bases respectively, with 18 bases between them. Germline V CDR1 and CDR2: MGHRA, YSYEKL. CDR3 length: 18 residues. The CDR3 protein is CASSQASGGGVSNEKLFF. As DNA, the CDR3 is TGCGCCAGCAGCCAAGCGAGCGGGGGAGGAGTATCTAATGAAAAACTGTTTTTT.

This clonotype was seen a few times. The V gene is TRBV2, the J gene TRBJ2-4; no firm D call. CDR3 length: 14 residues. Trimming removed 0 bases at V and 3 bases at J, with 6 bases between. From germline, CDR1 is SNHLY and CDR2 FYNNEI. CDR3 sequence: CASSEATGKNIQYF. The CDR3, as DNA: TGTGCCAGCAGTGAAGCAACGGGCAAAAACATTCAGTACTTC.

This clonotype was seen a few times. The rearrangement uses TRBV5-1 and TRBJ2-7; D call uncertain. The CDR3 sequence is 13 residues long. Deletions cut 0 bases from V and 0 bases from J, with 4 bases between. The V gene's germline CDR1 is SGHRS and CDR2 YFSETQ. The CDR3 DNA reads as TGCGCCAGCAGCTTGGACAACTCCTACGAGCAGTACTTC. As protein: CASSLDNSYEQYF.

The V gene is TRBV7-6, the J gene TRBJ2-5; D is ambiguous. From germline, CDR1 is SGHVS and CDR2 FNYEAQ. V lost 2 bases, J lost 5 bases, and 15 bases lay in between. The length of the CDR3 is 15 residues. DNA for the CDR3: TGTGCCAGCAGCTTATTATCCCCCAGTGGCGAGACCCAGTACTTC. Its translation is CASSLLSPSGETQYF.

This chain uses TRBV25-1 with TRBJ1-1; tentatively, D is TRBD1 (5 bases). This CDR3 has 12 amino acids. From germline, CDR1 is MGHDK and CDR2 SYGVNS. Deletions cut 1 base from V and 10 bases from J, with 10 bases between. The CDR3 DNA reads TGTGCCAGCAGTGAATCTTGGGGGGGAGCTTTCTTT. As protein: CASSESWGGAFF.

This chain links TRBV5-1 with TRBJ1-2; no definite D call. Trimming stripped 0 bases from V and 10 bases from J, with 10 bases between. The germline CDR1 and CDR2 sequences are SGHRS and YFSETQ. This CDR3 contains 12 residues. CDR3 sequence (DNA): TGCGCCAGCAGCTTGGGCCAGGCAGACTACACCTTC. Its protein product is CASSLGQADYTF.

This clonotype was detected many times. The chain combines TRBV4-2 with TRBJ2-7; 12 nucleotides line up with TRBD1. Germline V lookup: CDR1 LGHNA, CDR2 YNFKEQ. V lost 0 bases and J lost 7; bases outside the gene matches: 4. The CDR3 is made up of 15 amino acids. The CDR3 DNA sequence: TGTGCCAGCAGCCAAGAGGGACAGGGGGCTGAGGAGCAGTACTTC. Encoded protein: CASSQEGQGAEEQYF.

This clonotype was found a few times. The chain joins TRBV6-5 to TRBJ2-1; 7 bases are a match to TRBD1. This CDR3 is built from 13 residues. Trimming at V came to 4 bases and at J to 10 bases, leaving 7 bases not matched to a gene. Germline values: CDR1 MNHEY, CDR2 SVGAGI. The CDR3 region is CASSSNRDSEQFF. The CDR3 nucleotides are TGTGCCAGCAGTTCCAATCGGGACAGCGAGCAGTTCTTC.

This clonotype appeared a few times. The chain combines TRBV27 with TRBJ2-7; TRBD1 is a possible D gene (5 bases). Germline V gene sequence: CDR1 MNHEY, CDR2 SMNVEV (reference sequence). The V and J ends lost 2 bases and 0 bases respectively, with 17 bases between them. This CDR3 spans 17 amino acids. The CDR3 loop reads CASSLPSGPQGSYEQYF. The CDR3 DNA reads TGTGCCAGCAGTTTACCGTCCGGGCCCCAGGGCTCCTACGAGCAGTACTTC.

Worth noting for this clonotype: At one end, the junction sequence differs from germline, possibly due to a read error. This chain links TRBV20-1 with TRBJ2-4, with 7 nucleotides matching TRBD1. Per the germline V gene, CDR1 is DFQATT and CDR2 is SNEGSKA (reference sequence). The CDR3 contains 14 residues. The CDR3 DNA follows: TGCAGTGCCGGAGACAGGGTGTCCAACAACATTCAGTACTTC. This codes for CSAGDRVSNNIQYF.

Only a few counts were recorded for this clonotype. V gene TRBV30 combines with J gene TRBJ1-5, with 9 positions matching TRBD1. Germline V CDR1 and CDR2: GTSNPN, SVGIG (reference sequence). V lost 2 bases and J lost 3; bases outside the gene matches: 5. The CDR3 is 15 amino acids. CDR3 coding DNA: TGTGCCTGGAGTAAAGGACAGGGGAACAATCAGCCCCAGCATTTT. Translated, it gives CAWSKGQGNNQPQHF.

This rearrangement joins TRBV29-1 to TRBJ2-1; 10 nucleotides agree with TRBD1. The length of the CDR3 is 12 residues. The germline V gene has CDR1 SQVTM and CDR2 ANQGSEA. The ends lost 6 bases at V and 9 bases at J; junction bases unmatched: 5. CDR3 sequence reads: CSVGQGVGEQFF. The CDR3 nucleotides are TGCAGCGTCGGACAGGGGGTGGGTGAGCAGTTCTTC.

Only a few counts were recorded for this clonotype. The V gene is TRBV30, the J gene TRBJ1-2; 8 positions agree with TRBD1. V lost 7 bases and J lost 13; bases outside the gene matches: 17. CDR1 and CDR2 (germline): GTSNPN, SVGIG (reference sequence). The CDR3 is 13 amino acids. The CDR3: CAFLTMGRGRFTF. The CDR3 DNA reads TGTGCCTTCCTCACCATGGGCAGGGGGCGTTTCACCTTC. The full variable domain, rest sourced from reference TRBV30 and TRBJ1-2, is SQTIHQWPATLVQPVGSPLSLECTVEGTSNPNLYWYRQAAGRGLQLLFYSVGIGQISSEVPQNLSASRPQDRQFILSSKKLLLSDSGFYLCAFLTMGRGRFTFGSGTRLTVV.

V usage is TRBV19 and J usage is TRBJ1-6; no definite D call. Germline CDR1 reads LNHDA; CDR2 reads SQIVND (reference sequence). V dropped 5 bases and J dropped 9 bases, with 14 bases sitting between them. The CDR3 length is 14 residues. The CDR3 DNA reads TGTGCCAGTAGTGAAGCTCCCACGAGTTCACCCCTCCACTTT. Its translation is CASSEAPTSSPLHF.

Ten or more counts support this clonotype. This chain uses TRBV20-1 with TRBJ2-3; either TRBD1 or TRBD2 may fit D (5 bases each). The CDR3 runs 13 residues. Germline CDR1 is DFQATT and CDR2 is SNEGSKA (reference sequence). Trimming took 6 bases from V and 2 from J, leaving 12 bases between them. In DNA form, the CDR3 reads TGCAGTGCCCAGGGACCCGACACAGATACGCAGTATTTT. It is translated as CSAQGPDTDTQYF.

The rearrangement joins TRBV9 to TRBJ1-6; D is undetermined. In germline, CDR1 is SGDLS, CDR2 YYNGEE. V lost 0 bases and J lost 7, with 8 bases in between. The CDR3 has 14 residues. CDR3 sequence (DNA): TGTGCCAGCAGCGTAGATCCGGAGAATTCACCCCTCCACTTT. The encoded protein is CASSVDPENSPLHF.

This clonotype was seen more than once but under ten times. The V gene is TRBV12-3 or TRBV12-4, the J gene TRBJ1-1; TRBD1 is a possible D gene (5 bases). Trimming stripped 7 bases from V and 4 bases from J, with 13 bases between. This CDR3 spans 13 amino acids. DNA of the CDR3: TGTGCCAGCACCGGACAATCGGGCACTGAAGCTTTCTTT. This sequence encodes CASTGQSGTEAFF.

The V gene is TRBV15, the J gene TRBJ2-7, with 7 bases lining up with TRBD1. Germline loops: CDR1 LNHNV, CDR2 YYDKDF (reference sequence). Trimming at V came to 3 bases and at J to 2 bases, leaving 13 bases not matched to a gene. The CDR3 spans 17 residues. In nucleotides, the CDR3 is TGTGCCACCAGCAGGTCCGCAGGGGGTGGGGGCGCCTACGAGCAGTACTTC. This encodes CATSRSAGGGGAYEQYF. The whole variable domain, remainder taken from reference TRBV15 and TRBJ2-7, is DAMVIQNPRYQVTQFGKPVTLSCSQTLNHNVMYWYQQKSSQAPKLLFHYYDKDFNNEADTPDNFQSRRPNTSFCFLDIRSPGLGDTAMYLCATSRSAGGGGAYEQYFGPGTRLTVT.

V usage is TRBV19 and J usage is TRBJ2-7, with TRBD2 identical over 7 bases. This CDR3 has 14 residues. CDR1 is LNHDA and CDR2 is SQIVND in the germline V gene (reference sequence). V shed 3 bases, J shed 1 base, and the junction held 3 bases outside the gene matches. This CDR3 is CASSIGGNSYEQYF. For the CDR3, the DNA is TGTGCCAGTAGTATCGGGGGGAATTCCTACGAGCAGTACTTC. Full variable domain (missing parts from reference TRBV19 and TRBJ2-7): DGGITQSPKYLFRKEGQNVTLSCEQNLNHDAMYWYRQDPGQGLRLIYYSQIVNDFQKGDIAEGYSVSREKKESFPLTVTSAQKNPTAFYLCASSIGGNSYEQYFGPGTRLTVT.

The J gene is TRBJ2-7, the V gene TRBV5-1; 7 nucleotides agree with TRBD2. Per germline, CDR1 SGHRS and CDR2 YFSETQ. The ends lost 0 bases at V and 7 bases at J; junction bases unmatched: 7. The CDR3 runs to 14 residues. Here the CDR3 reads CASSLGGLEDEQYF. The CDR3 bases are TGCGCCAGCAGCTTGGGAGGACTAGAAGATGAGCAGTACTTC.

The chain combines TRBV29-1 with TRBJ2-5; 7 nucleotides align to TRBD1. The CDR3 runs to 12 residues. V was clipped by 3 bases and J by 3 bases; unmatched bases: 1. CDR1 and CDR2 (germline): SQVTM, ANQGSEA. CDR3 in amino acids: CSVETGKETQYF. DNA of the CDR3: TGCAGCGTTGAGACAGGGAAAGAGACCCAGTACTTC. The full variable domain, in which reference TRBV29-1 and TRBJ2-5 provide the parts outside the CDR3, is SAVISQKPSRDICQRGTSLTIQCQVDSQVTMMFWYRQQPGQSLTLIATANQGSEATYESGFVIDKFPISRPNLTFSTLTVSNMSPEDSSIYLCSVETGKETQYFGPGTRLLVL.

The rearrangement joins TRBV4-1 to TRBJ2-7, with D possibly matching TRBD2 (5 bases). The V end was cut by 1 base, the J end by 2 bases, with 15 bases between. The CDR3 extends over 16 amino acids. Germline V lookup: CDR1 MGHRA, CDR2 YSYEKL. The CDR3 nucleotides are TGCGCCAGCAGCCAAGTCCCCCGGACTGGGACCTACGAGCAGTACTTC. Amino acids: CASSQVPRTGTYEQYF.

The chain has TRBV7-9 and TRBJ1-2; TRBD1 agrees at 9 bases. The V and J ends lost 5 bases and 8 bases, in that order; junction bases with no gene match: 12. Looked up from germline, CDR1 is SEHNR and CDR2 is FQNEAQ (reference sequence). This CDR3 contains 15 residues. The DNA for the CDR3 is TGTGCCAGCAGCCAGTCGTGGAGGACAGGGGAAGGCTACACCTTC. Translation: CASSQSWRTGEGYTF. Complete variable domain (other parts from reference TRBV7-9 and TRBJ1-2): DTGVSQNPRHKITKRGQNVTFRCDPISEHNRLYWYRQTLGQGPEFLTYFQNEAQLEKSRLLSDRFSAERPKGSFSTLEIQRTEQGDSAMYLCASSQSWRTGEGYTFGSGTRLTVV.

This clonotype showed up just a few times. This chain connects TRBV7-2 to TRBJ2-3; the D call may be TRBD1 or TRBD2 (5 bases each). V was pared by 4 bases and J by 1 base, with 12 bases between. Germline V gene data show CDR1 as SGHTA and CDR2 as FQGNSA. CDR3 size: 15 residues. Written as DNA, the CDR3 is TGTGCCAGCAGCTCTAGGGGCGGGCGCACAGATACGCAGTATTTT. Translation gives CASSSRGGRTDTQYF.

V and J are TRBV10-3 and TRBJ2-2, with 9 bases that match TRBD2. The ends lost 5 bases at V and 2 bases at J; junction bases unmatched: 3. Germline V gives CDR1 ENHRY, CDR2 SYGVKD. The CDR3 is 15 amino acids. CDR3 nucleotide sequence: TGTGCCATCAGTAGCGGGGGGCCCAACACCGGGGAGCTGTTTTTT. This encodes CAISSGGPNTGELFF.

This clonotype was seen a handful of times. The V gene is TRBV20-1, the J gene TRBJ2-7, with TRBD2 matching 7 bases. Germline V lookup: CDR1 DFQATT, CDR2 SNEGSKA (reference sequence). This CDR3 is built from 16 residues. The J segment lost 1 base and the V segment lost 4 bases, leaving 13 bases of the junction unmatched. This chain's CDR3 is CSATELKAGDSYEQYF. DNA for the CDR3: TGCAGTGCTACGGAGCTGAAGGCGGGGGATTCCTACGAGCAGTACTTC.